These 26 T cell receptor beta chains originate from one sample sequenced in a study of identifying expanded T cells in peripheral blood. Profiling relied on immunoSEQ multiplex PCR, and the TCRdb table lists in-frame clones only, not all of them. The profile covers about 130,000 clones, with 86% appearing a single time and approximately 8% taken by the ten largest. What was sequenced was blood. The receptors originated from a person aged 18 to 70 in good health.

The chain combines TRBV4-1 with TRBJ1-3; D remains ambiguous. This CDR3 comprises 13 residues. Trimming left V 4 bases short and J 2 bases short, with 6 bases between. Germline CDR1 MGHRA, CDR2 YSYEKL. The CDR3 DNA follows: TGCGCCAGCAGCCCCCAGGCTGGAAACACCATATATTTT. Amino acid sequence: CASSPQAGNTIYF.

This chain joins TRBV11-3 and TRBJ2-3; TRBD2 matches at 9 bases. CDR1 is SGHNT and CDR2 is YENEEA in the germline V gene. The CDR3 has 16 amino acids. Trimming took 5 bases from V and 0 from J; bases not matched to a gene: 6. CDR3 nucleotide sequence: TGTGCCAGCAGCCCGTTAGCGGGGGCTAGCACAGATACGCAGTATTTT. This sequence encodes CASSPLAGASTDTQYF.

The chain is built from TRBV19 and TRBJ2-5; 14 positions agree with TRBD2. CDR3 length equals 18 residues. CDR1 is LNHDA, CDR2 SQIVND, per germline (reference sequence). Losses at the gene ends were 4 bases for V and 2 bases for J; bases not matched to a gene: 9. CDR3 protein: CASSRLAGGPSDQETQYF. CDR3 sequence (DNA): TGTGCCAGTAGTAGACTAGCGGGAGGGCCCTCGGATCAAGAGACCCAGTACTTC.

The J gene is TRBJ1-1, the V gene TRBV2, with 8 bases fitting TRBD1. Germline V lookup: CDR1 SNHLY, CDR2 FYNNEI. J gave up 5 bases and V 1 base, and 6 bases lay outside the gene matches. This CDR3 has 15 amino acids. CDR3 loop: CASSEGRGRRTEAFF. For the CDR3, the DNA is TGTGCCAGCAGTGAAGGCAGGGGGCGGAGGACTGAAGCTTTCTTT.

This clone was seen a single time. This sequence joins TRBV6-6 and TRBJ2-7; D unresolved. V dropped 6 bases and J dropped 5 bases, with 20 bases sitting between them. Germline V gene data show CDR1 as MNHNY and CDR2 as SVGAGI (reference sequence). The CDR3 is made up of 15 amino acids. CDR3 sequence: CASRPRPSPSNEQYF. The CDR3 coding sequence is TGTGCCAGCAGGCCGCGGCCAAGTCCATCCAACGAGCAGTACTTC.

V is TRBV7-9 and J is TRBJ2-3, with no clear D. With 6 bases removed from V and 0 bases from J, the gap between germline ends came to 4 bases. Germline V lookup: CDR1 SEHNR, CDR2 FQNEAQ (reference sequence). This CDR3 has 12 amino acids. The CDR3 region has the DNA TGTGCCAGCAGATGGAGCACAGATACGCAGTATTTT. This translates into CASRWSTDTQYF.

The rearrangement links TRBV9 to TRBJ2-3; unclear D gene. V was shortened by 3 bases and J by 2 bases, with 13 bases between the two germline ends. The CDR3 is 15 residues long. Germline V lookup: CDR1 SGDLS, CDR2 YYNGEE. CDR3 region: CASSGSPSYTDTQYF. The CDR3, as DNA: TGTGCCAGCAGCGGTTCTCCGTCCTACACAGATACGCAGTATTTT.

The chain recombines TRBV6-5 with TRBJ2-7, with a tentative D call TRBD1 (6 bases). Deletions cut 2 bases from V and 7 bases from J, with 18 bases between. The CDR3 extends over 15 amino acids. Germline V CDR1 and CDR2: MNHEY, SVGAGI. In nucleotides, the CDR3 is TGTGCCAGCAGTTACCGCCTGACCCAAGGGGGTGAGCAGTACTTC. As protein: CASSYRLTQGGEQYF.

This chain links TRBV19 with TRBJ1-1, with a possible D match to TRBD1 (5 bases). CDR1 is LNHDA, CDR2 SQIVND, per germline (reference sequence). V was cut by 7 bases and J by 0 bases, with 15 bases left in between. The CDR3 has 15 residues. CDR3 bases: TGTGCCAGTATACTTCAGGGCGACCTGAACACTGAAGCTTTCTTT. It translates to CASILQGDLNTEAFF.

The chain is built from TRBV7-2 and TRBJ2-5; D is possibly TRBD2 (6 bases). The V end lost 4 bases, the J end lost 5 bases, and 14 bases lay between the germline ends. The CDR3 loop spans 14 amino acids. Germline values: CDR1 SGHTA, CDR2 FQGNSA. CDR3 in amino acids: CASSSLRGLETQYF. The CDR3 DNA sequence: TGTGCCAGCAGCTCCCTCCGGGGGTTGGAGACCCAGTACTTC.

J is TRBJ2-7 and V is TRBV7-9, with D possibly called TRBD1 or TRBD2 (5 bases each). In germline, CDR1 is SEHNR, CDR2 FQNEAQ (reference sequence). The CDR3 contains 15 residues. Between the trimmed V and J ends, which lost 5 bases and 8 bases, there was a span of 22 bases. CDR3: CASSGSGTAFVKQYF. CDR3 DNA sequence: TGTGCCAGCAGCGGATCCGGGACGGCCTTTGTTAAGCAGTACTTC.

Many counts were recorded for this clone. The chain uses TRBV7-2 and TRBJ1-4, with 9 bases matching TRBD1. V shed 5 bases, J shed 7 bases, and the junction held 5 bases outside the gene matches. The CDR3 runs 14 residues. CDR1 SGHTA and CDR2 FQGNSA come from the germline V gene. In DNA form, the CDR3 reads TGTGCCAGCAGCGAGGGACAGGGTATTGAAAAACTGTTTTTT. This encodes CASSEGQGIEKLFF.

The V call is TRBV14, the J call TRBJ2-1, with 12 positions matching TRBD2. J gave up 7 bases and V 6 bases, and 7 bases lay outside the gene matches. Germline values: CDR1 SGHDN, CDR2 FVKESK. CDR3 length equals 15 residues. CDR3: CASRKTSGSSNEQFF. The CDR3 DNA follows: TGTGCCAGCAGAAAGACTAGCGGGAGTTCGAATGAGCAGTTCTTC. The full variable domain, rest sourced from reference TRBV14 and TRBJ2-1, is EAGVTQFPSHSVIEKGQTVTLRCDPISGHDNLYWYRRVMGKEIKFLLHFVKESKQDESGMPNNRFLAERTGGTYSTLKVQPAELEDSGVYFCASRKTSGSSNEQFFGPGTRLTVL.

The CDR3 coding sequence is TGTGCCAGCAGCCACGTCGCGGGAACTGAAAAACTGTTTTTT. Amino acid sequence: CASSHVAGTEKLFF. The chain combines TRBV5-6 with TRBJ1-4; D is ambiguous. Trimming removed 4 bases at V and 7 bases at J, with 14 bases between. The CDR3 totals 14 residues. CDR1 is SGHDT, CDR2 YYEEEE, per germline. The full variable domain, in which reference TRBV5-6 and TRBJ1-4 provide the parts outside the CDR3, is DAGVTQSPTHLIKTRGQQVTLRCSPKSGHDTVSWYQQALGQGPQFIFQYYEEEERQRGNFPDRFSGHQFPNYSSELNVNALLLGDSALYLCASSHVAGTEKLFFGSGTQLSVL.

V gene TRBV27 combines with J gene TRBJ2-6; 9 bases are shared with TRBD1. Per germline, CDR1 MNHEY and CDR2 SMNVEV (reference sequence). The CDR3 runs 18 residues. V lost 4 bases, J lost 2 bases, and 9 bases stayed unmatched. CDR3 amino acids: CASSSSLGQGTGANVLTF. The CDR3 DNA is TGTGCCAGCAGTTCTTCATTGGGACAGGGCACTGGGGCCAACGTCCTGACTTTC.

The chain links TRBV11-1 to TRBJ1-1; a possible D gene is TRBD1 (6 bases). CDR3 size: 11 residues. Trimming pared 6 bases from V and 10 bases from J, leaving 12 bases between. The V gene's germline CDR1 is SGHAT and CDR2 FQDESV (reference sequence). Here the CDR3 DNA reads TGTGCCAGCAGTATCGAGGGGGGAGCTTTCTTT. Its protein product is CASSIEGGAFF.

The gene calls are TRBV2 and TRBJ2-3; 13 positions match TRBD2. The CDR3 consists of 16 residues. V dropped 4 bases and J dropped 1; count of bases not matched to a gene: 2. The germline V gene encodes CDR1 SNHLY and CDR2 FYNNEI. CDR3 DNA: TGTGCCAGCAGTGCTGGACTAGCGGGAGGCACAGATACGCAGTATTTT. Translated, it gives CASSAGLAGGTDTQYF.

V usage is TRBV5-8 and J usage is TRBJ1-5; 8 nucleotides agree with TRBD1. CDR1 is SGHTS, CDR2 YDEGEE, per germline. V was clipped by 5 bases and J by 11 bases; unmatched bases: 15. The length of the CDR3 is 15 residues. CDR3 coding DNA: TGTGCCAGCAGTCGGCGGGACAGGCCAGCAGGGGCCCAGCATTTT. This codes for CASSRRDRPAGAQHF. Filled out from reference TRBV5-8 and TRBJ1-5, the complete variable domain reads EAGVTQSPTHLIKTRGQQATLRCSPISGHTSVYWYQQALGLGLQFLLWYDEGEERNRGNFPPRFSGRQFPNYSSELNVNALELEDSALYLCASSRRDRPAGAQHFGDGTRLSIL.

This chain uses TRBV6-5 with TRBJ2-1; D gene unclear. Trimming pared 2 bases from V and 0 bases from J, leaving 8 bases between. The CDR3 sequence is 15 residues long. CDR1 and CDR2 from the germline V gene are MNHEY and SVGAGI. The CDR3 bases are TGTGCCAGCAGTTACACGTCGAGCTCCTACAATGAGCAGTTCTTC. This encodes CASSYTSSSYNEQFF.

The rearrangement joins TRBV20-1 to TRBJ1-2; D is unresolved. Germline V gene lookup returns CDR1 DFQATT and CDR2 SNEGSKA (reference sequence). The CDR3 is 11 residues long. Trimming took 3 bases from V and 8 from J, leaving 10 bases between them. The CDR3 spells CSASSPGGYTF. The DNA of the CDR3 is TGCAGTGCTAGCAGCCCCGGAGGCTACACCTTC.

V usage is TRBV18 and J usage is TRBJ1-4, with 9 bases identical to TRBD1. Germline CDR1 reads KGHSH; CDR2 reads LQKENI. The CDR3 has 17 amino acids. With V trimmed by 5 bases and J by 4 bases, 11 bases remained unmatched. CDR3 nucleotides: TGTGCCAGCTCAACAGGGACAGGGAGACCCAATAATGAAAAACTGTTTTTT. Translating gives CASSTGTGRPNNEKLFF.

J is TRBJ2-7 and V is TRBV27, with no clear D. V lost 8 bases and J lost 3, with 11 bases in between. The germline gives CDR1 MNHEY, CDR2 SMNVEV (reference sequence). The CDR3 length is 12 residues. CDR3 in DNA: TGTGCCAGCTCTGACCGAAACTACGAGCAGTACTTC. Its protein is CASSDRNYEQYF.

The chain has TRBV6-1 and TRBJ1-1; D unclear. CDR1 MNHNS and CDR2 SASEGT come from the germline V gene. V shed 3 bases and J shed 0 bases, with 8 bases lying between them. This CDR3 has 14 amino acids. In nucleotides, the CDR3 is TGTGCCAGCAGTGACGACCTAATGAACACTGAAGCTTTCTTT. It yields the protein CASSDDLMNTEAFF.

This chain connects TRBV6-1 to TRBJ2-7, with unresolved D. This CDR3 comprises 11 residues. V lost 6 bases, J lost 7 bases, and 10 bases lay in between. CDR1 MNHNS and CDR2 SASEGT come from the germline V gene. The CDR3 nucleotides are TGTGCCAGCAGGAGAAGAGATGAGCAGTACTTC. This codes for CASRRRDEQYF.

The chain uses TRBV28 and TRBJ1-1; weak D call: TRBD1 (5 bases). Deletions cut 3 bases from V and 7 bases from J, with 21 bases between. CDR1 MDHEN and CDR2 SYDVKM come from the germline V gene. The CDR3 totals 16 residues. The CDR3 nucleotides read TGTGCCAGCAGTTTCCGGAACCGGCAGGGCACATTTGAAGCTTTCTTT. Its protein is CASSFRNRQGTFEAFF.

The chain has TRBV10-3 and TRBJ1-2; D is possibly TRBD1 (5 bases). V lost 2 bases and J 4 bases, leaving 11 bases between the germline ends. CDR1 and CDR2 from the germline V gene are ENHRY and SYGVKD. This CDR3 has 14 residues. CDR3 region: CAISEGGGAYGYTF. CDR3 DNA sequence: TGTGCCATCAGTGAGGGGGGGGGAGCCTATGGCTACACCTTC.